Listed below are T cell receptor beta chains from one sample, sequenced in a study of T-cell reconstitution after alpha-beta-depleted transplantation in children. TCRdb itself ran the PCR reads through MiXCR, one entry per CDR3 protein. The sample holds 300,000 or so distinct CDR3 sequences, around 25% seen once. The material was PBMCs, mostly from graft donor cells, obtained 180 days after TCRalphabeta/CD19-depleted stem cell transplant. The receptors were sampled from a male patient aged 10 to 17 who had a stem cell transplant for acute lymphoblastic leukemia, so the T cells may come from the graft donor. The CDR3 runs from the conserved cysteine through the conserved F or W. A D gene is named only where the DNA matches it firmly. Rows give clone size only sometimes, using once, few, many, or a class for an expanded clone.

D	size	V	J	CDR3	DNA
TRBD2	-	TRBV29-1	TRBJ2-5	CSVGPRTSGKETQYF	TGCAGCGTTGGACCTCGGACTAGTGGAAAAGAGACCCAGTACTTC
-	few	TRBV7-8	TRBJ2-7	CASSLRGHLQYF	TGTGCCAGCAGCTTACGAGGGCATCTTCAGTACTTC
-	-	TRBV5-1	TRBJ2-3	CASSSRLTRTDTQYF	TGCGCCAGCAGCTCGCGACTGACACGGACAGATACGCAGTATTTT
TRBD2	-	TRBV3-1	TRBJ2-2	CTSCPQTSGRANTGELFF	TGTACCAGCTGTCCCCAGACTAGCGGGAGGGCGAACACCGGGGAGCTGTTTTTT
TRBD1	-	TRBV6-1	TRBJ1-1	CASSEGRGPTEAFF	TGTGCCAGCAGCGAAGGCAGGGGGCCCACTGAAGCTTTCTTT
-	-	TRBV20-1	TRBJ1-4	CSASRQENEKLFF	TGCAGTGCTAGCCGACAGGAAAATGAAAAACTGTTTTTT
-	few	TRBV5-1	TRBJ2-1	CASSLIVTDEQFF	TGCGCCAGCAGCTTGATTGTCACGGATGAGCAGTTCTTC
-	few	TRBV5-1	TRBJ1-5	CASSLTGNKNQPQHF	TGCGCCAGCAGCTTGACAGGAAATAAGAATCAGCCCCAGCATTTT
-	-	TRBV4-2	TRBJ2-7	CASSFGLLCYEQYF	TGTGCCAGCAGCTTCGGTCTCCTCTGCTACGAGCAGTACTTC
-	few	TRBV20-1	TRBJ2-3	CSASGWLLTDTQYF	TGCAGTGCTAGTGGGTGGCTTCTCACAGATACGCAGTATTTT
-	-	TRBV5-1	TRBJ2-6	CASSFTFSGANVLTF	TGCGCCAGCAGCTTTACATTCTCTGGGGCCAACGTCCTGACTTTC
TRBD2	few	TRBV5-1	TRBJ2-1	CASSSMTLASGNNEQFF	TGCGCCAGCAGCTCGATGACTTTGGCTAGCGGAAACAATGAGCAGTTCTTC
TRBD2	-	TRBV11-2	TRBJ2-7	CASSLLAGGIRNEQYF	TGTGCCAGCAGCTTACTAGCGGGAGGAATTAGGAACGAGCAGTACTTC